A selection of T cell receptor beta chains follows, all from one sample in a study of post-analysis software for immune sequencing data. MiXCR was run by TCRdb on the PCR reads, yielding one entry per CDR3 protein. The sample has some 700,000 distinct CDR3 sequences, approximately 60% seen once. The sample was blood. All receptors derive from a girl aged 2-9 years with multiple sclerosis. The CDR3 runs from the conserved cysteine through the conserved F or W. The order of the fields is clone size, CDR3 length, V gene, D gene, J gene, CDR3 protein, CDR3 DNA. A D gene is named only where the DNA matches it firmly. The listing skips clone size in some rows; elsewhere it reads once, few, many or a size class.

.	14	TRBV7-2	.	TRBJ2-5	CASSLEVARETQYF	TGTGCCAGCAGCTTAGAAGTAGCCAGGGAGACCCAGTACTTC
.	15	TRBV20-1	.	TRBJ2-7	CSARDQVGMNSEQYF	TGCAGTGCTAGAGATCAGGTCGGGATGAACTCCGAGCAGTACTTC
.	15	TRBV11-3	TRBD2	TRBJ2-1	CASSGLAGADNEQFF	TGTGCCAGCAGCGGACTAGCGGGGGCCGACAATGAGCAGTTCTTC
few	18	TRBV13	TRBD2	TRBJ2-1	CASSLDGLAGGRNNEQFF	TGTGCCAGCAGCTTAGATGGACTAGCGGGAGGAAGGAATAATGAGCAGTTCTTC
.	12	TRBV30	TRBD1	TRBJ2-1	CAWTSGGYEQFF	TGTGCCTGGACGTCAGGGGGATATGAGCAGTTCTTC
.	16	TRBV5-5	TRBD2	TRBJ2-3	CASRLGLAGASDTQYF	TGTGCCAGCAGGCTTGGACTAGCGGGAGCGTCAGATACGCAGTATTTT
.	13	TRBV24-1	.	TRBJ2-5	CATSDGAGETQYF	TGTGCCACCAGTGATGGAGCGGGAGAGACCCAGTACTTC
few	14	TRBV20-1	.	TRBJ2-3	CSAGLGASTDTQYF	TGCAGTGCTGGATTGGGGGCAAGCACAGATACGCAGTATTTT
few	13	TRBV10-3	.	TRBJ2-4	CAIRGREKNIQYF	TGTGCCATCAGAGGCAGGGAGAAAAACATTCAGTACTTC
.	13	TRBV6-2/TRBV6-3	.	TRBJ2-5	CASSYHIKNEQYF	TGTGCCAGCAGTTACCACATAAAGAATGAGCAGTACTTC
.	13	TRBV10-3	.	TRBJ2-5	CAIRAGVQETQYF	TGTGCCATCAGAGCAGGGGTACAAGAGACCCAGTACTTC
few	16	TRBV12-3/TRBV12-4	.	TRBJ1-6	CASSFLGRDVGSPLHF	TGTGCCAGCAGTTTTCTCGGACGGGACGTAGGGTCACCCCTCCACTTT
.	12	TRBV7-2	.	TRBJ2-1	CASSVLGAEQFF	TGTGCCAGCAGCGTACTAGGTGCTGAGCAGTTCTTC
few	15	TRBV5-1	TRBD1	TRBJ2-5	CASSPFGTAQETQYF	TGCGCCAGCAGCCCGTTTGGGACAGCTCAAGAGACCCAGTACTTC
.	13	TRBV10-3	.	TRBJ2-7	CALPPGRAYEQYF	TGTGCCCTTCCACCAGGCAGGGCCTACGAGCAGTACTTC
few	16	TRBV6-2/TRBV6-3	.	TRBJ2-5	CASSYGRARTLKTQYF	TGTGCCAGCAGTTACGGTCGGGCCAGGACGTTAAAGACCCAGTACTTC
.	17	TRBV5-6	TRBD2	TRBJ2-3	CASSLGGGRASTDTQYF	TGTGCCAGCAGCTTGGGGGGCGGGAGGGCAAGCACAGATACGCAGTATTTT
.	13	TRBV30	.	TRBJ2-6	CAWTISGANVLTF	TGTGCCTGGACCATATCTGGGGCCAACGTCCTGACTTTC